The 14 T cell receptor beta chains in this list originate from one sample, sequenced in a study of blood T cell repertoires in COVID-19. Measured with immunoSEQ multiplex PCR; TCRdb has only the in-frame clones, and not every one. The data hold over 200,000 clones, with over 70% observed a single time. Sequencing was done on a sample of peripheral blood. These receptor sequences come from an elderly man with acute or convalescent COVID-19.

The chain carries TRBV30 and TRBJ2-6, with D hard to call. CDR3 length: 13 residues. V was clipped by 4 bases and J by 1 base, with 5 bases between them. CDR1 GTSNPN and CDR2 SVGIG come from the germline V gene (reference sequence). The CDR3 DNA reads as TGTGCCTGGACGGAGTCTGGGGCCAACGTCCTGACTTTC. Its translation: CAWTESGANVLTF.

This clone appeared a few times. The DNA of the CDR3 is TGTGCCAGCAGCCGAACCGGGACAGAAGCTATTAGTTGGCAGTTCTTC. The encoded protein is CASSRTGTEAISWQFF. This chain links TRBV7-3 with TRBJ2-1, with 7 bases aligning to TRBD1. CDR1 is SGHTA and CDR2 is FQGTGA in the germline V gene. The length of the CDR3 is 16 residues. Germline trimming cut 5 bases from V and 12 bases from J; bases unmatched to any gene: 19.

V usage is TRBV9 and J usage is TRBJ1-5; D is unresolved. CDR1 SGDLS and CDR2 YYNGEE come from the germline V gene. This CDR3 contains 14 residues. Trimming left V 0 bases short and J 7 bases short, with 11 bases between. CDR3 nucleotide sequence: TGTGCCAGCAGCGTAGAGCCCAATGAACAGCCCCAGCATTTT. It yields the protein CASSVEPNEQPQHF.

The CDR3 DNA reads TGTGCCAGCAGTGGGACACCTGCAACTAATGAAAAACTGTTTTTT. It yields the protein CASSGTPATNEKLFF. The chain recombines TRBV27 with TRBJ1-4; TRBD1 is a possible D gene (6 bases). Trimming left V 5 bases short and J 0 bases short, with 10 bases between. CDR3 size: 15 residues. Per the germline V gene, CDR1 is MNHEY and CDR2 is SMNVEV (reference sequence).

The rearrangement uses TRBV4-2 and TRBJ2-4; D call uncertain. This CDR3 has 14 amino acids. From germline, CDR1 is LGHNA and CDR2 YNFKEQ. The germline V and J ends were trimmed by 1 base and 8 bases, with 12 bases remaining between them. CDR3 DNA sequence: TGTGCCAGCAGCCAAGTGATGGCCGCTCACATTCAGTACTTC. This translates into CASSQVMAAHIQYF.

The chain combines TRBV19 with TRBJ1-5, with D possibly TRBD1 on 5 matching bases. The CDR3 contains 13 residues. The V end lost 8 bases, the J end lost 4 bases, and 12 bases lay between the germline ends. Germline CDR1 LNHDA, CDR2 SQIVND (reference sequence). The CDR3 region has the DNA TGTGCCAGTGCGGGGGGATTGAATCAGCCCCAGCATTTT. It is translated as CASAGGLNQPQHF.

The CDR3 is CASSLRRNGELFF. CDR3 in DNA: TGTGCCAGCAGCTTAAGGAGAAACGGGGAGCTGTTTTTT. The V call is TRBV7-3, the J call TRBJ2-2; D uncertain. The V end lost 1 base, the J end lost 7 bases, and 7 bases lay between the germline ends. This CDR3 is built from 13 residues. Germline CDR1 and CDR2: SGHTA and FQGTGA.

The chain employs TRBV6-5 and TRBJ2-7; D is possibly TRBD1 (6 bases). The germline CDR1 and CDR2 sequences are MNHEY and SVGAGI. The V end was cut by 6 bases, the J end by 2 bases, with 11 bases between. The CDR3 loop spans 13 amino acids. The chain's CDR3 is CASSLRDTYEQYF. The CDR3 coding sequence is TGTGCCAGCAGCCTCCGGGACACCTACGAGCAGTACTTC.

The chain carries TRBV7-2 and TRBJ2-7, with TRBD2 matching 14 bases. The J segment lost 9 bases and the V segment lost 1 base, leaving 11 bases of the junction unmatched. This CDR3 has 17 residues. CDR1 is SGHTA, CDR2 FQGNSA, per germline. The CDR3 sequence: CASSLVKGTSGRSRQYF. For the CDR3, the DNA is TGTGCCAGCAGCTTAGTGAAGGGGACTAGCGGGAGATCACGGCAGTACTTC.

This chain links TRBV5-1 with TRBJ2-6, with D possibly being TRBD2 (6 bases). This CDR3 has 19 residues. CDR1 and CDR2 from the germline V gene are SGHRS and YFSETQ. V shed 0 bases and J shed 0 bases, with 16 bases lying between them. The CDR3 DNA reads as TGCGCCAGCAGCTTGGGGTTTGGGACTGCGGCCTCTGGGGCCAACGTCCTGACTTTC. Its translation is CASSLGFGTAASGANVLTF.

This clone was detected once. V is TRBV3-1 (or the pseudogene TRBV3-2) and J is TRBJ1-6; D uncertain. With 0 bases removed from V and 10 bases from J, the gap between germline ends came to 4 bases. In germline, CDR1 is LGHDT, CDR2 YNNKEL (reference sequence). The CDR3 extends over 12 amino acids. Here the CDR3 DNA reads TGTGCCAGCAGCCAAGAGGGCTCACCCCTCCACTTT. Amino acid sequence: CASSQEGSPLHF.

The rearrangement uses TRBV6-5 and TRBJ1-1; 7 bases fit TRBD1. The germline CDR1 and CDR2 sequences are MNHEY and SVGAGI. V was pared by 6 bases and J by 5 bases, with 9 bases of the junction left unmatched. This CDR3 is built from 14 residues. CDR3 nucleotide sequence: TGTGCCAGCAGGAGCCTGACAGGGAGGACTGAAGCTTTCTTT. Translating gives CASRSLTGRTEAFF.

The gene calls are TRBV2 and TRBJ2-1; a weak D match, TRBD2 (5 bases). Germline CDR1 SNHLY, CDR2 FYNNEI. Trimming left V 4 bases short and J 0 bases short, with 10 bases between. There are 15 residues in the CDR3. The CDR3 coding sequence is TGTGCCAGCAGTGCTCCGGGAAGCTCCTACAATGAGCAGTTCTTC. Translated: CASSAPGSSYNEQFF.

The V and J genes are TRBV28 and TRBJ1-2, with 11 bases that match TRBD1. The germline CDR1 and CDR2 sequences are MDHEN and SYDVKM. CDR3 length: 15 amino acids. The ends lost 6 bases at V and 4 bases at J; junction bases unmatched: 7. CDR3 region: CASRRTGGAVYGYTF. CDR3 coding DNA: TGTGCCAGCAGACGGACAGGGGGCGCGGTCTATGGCTACACCTTC.